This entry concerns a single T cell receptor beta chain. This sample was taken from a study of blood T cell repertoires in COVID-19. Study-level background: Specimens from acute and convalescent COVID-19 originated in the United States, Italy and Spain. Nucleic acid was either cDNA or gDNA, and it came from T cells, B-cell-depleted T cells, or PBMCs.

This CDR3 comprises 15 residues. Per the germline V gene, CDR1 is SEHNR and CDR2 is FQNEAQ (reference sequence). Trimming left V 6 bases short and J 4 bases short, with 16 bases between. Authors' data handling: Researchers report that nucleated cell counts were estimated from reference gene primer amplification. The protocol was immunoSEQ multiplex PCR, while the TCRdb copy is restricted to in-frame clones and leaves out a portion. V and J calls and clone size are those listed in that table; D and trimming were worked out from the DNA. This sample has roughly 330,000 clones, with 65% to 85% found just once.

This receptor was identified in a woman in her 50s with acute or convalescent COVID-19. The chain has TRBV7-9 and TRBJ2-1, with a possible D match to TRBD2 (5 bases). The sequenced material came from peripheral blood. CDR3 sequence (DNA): TGTGCCAGCAGTCCTTCGTCGGGAAGTTACAATGAGCAGTTCTTC. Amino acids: CASSPSSGSYNEQFF. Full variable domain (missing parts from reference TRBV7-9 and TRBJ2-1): DTGVSQNPRHKITKRGQNVTFRCDPISEHNRLYWYRQTLGQGPEFLTYFQNEAQLEKSRLLSDRFSAERPKGSFSTLEIQRTEQGDSAMYLCASSPSSGSYNEQFFGPGTRLTVL.